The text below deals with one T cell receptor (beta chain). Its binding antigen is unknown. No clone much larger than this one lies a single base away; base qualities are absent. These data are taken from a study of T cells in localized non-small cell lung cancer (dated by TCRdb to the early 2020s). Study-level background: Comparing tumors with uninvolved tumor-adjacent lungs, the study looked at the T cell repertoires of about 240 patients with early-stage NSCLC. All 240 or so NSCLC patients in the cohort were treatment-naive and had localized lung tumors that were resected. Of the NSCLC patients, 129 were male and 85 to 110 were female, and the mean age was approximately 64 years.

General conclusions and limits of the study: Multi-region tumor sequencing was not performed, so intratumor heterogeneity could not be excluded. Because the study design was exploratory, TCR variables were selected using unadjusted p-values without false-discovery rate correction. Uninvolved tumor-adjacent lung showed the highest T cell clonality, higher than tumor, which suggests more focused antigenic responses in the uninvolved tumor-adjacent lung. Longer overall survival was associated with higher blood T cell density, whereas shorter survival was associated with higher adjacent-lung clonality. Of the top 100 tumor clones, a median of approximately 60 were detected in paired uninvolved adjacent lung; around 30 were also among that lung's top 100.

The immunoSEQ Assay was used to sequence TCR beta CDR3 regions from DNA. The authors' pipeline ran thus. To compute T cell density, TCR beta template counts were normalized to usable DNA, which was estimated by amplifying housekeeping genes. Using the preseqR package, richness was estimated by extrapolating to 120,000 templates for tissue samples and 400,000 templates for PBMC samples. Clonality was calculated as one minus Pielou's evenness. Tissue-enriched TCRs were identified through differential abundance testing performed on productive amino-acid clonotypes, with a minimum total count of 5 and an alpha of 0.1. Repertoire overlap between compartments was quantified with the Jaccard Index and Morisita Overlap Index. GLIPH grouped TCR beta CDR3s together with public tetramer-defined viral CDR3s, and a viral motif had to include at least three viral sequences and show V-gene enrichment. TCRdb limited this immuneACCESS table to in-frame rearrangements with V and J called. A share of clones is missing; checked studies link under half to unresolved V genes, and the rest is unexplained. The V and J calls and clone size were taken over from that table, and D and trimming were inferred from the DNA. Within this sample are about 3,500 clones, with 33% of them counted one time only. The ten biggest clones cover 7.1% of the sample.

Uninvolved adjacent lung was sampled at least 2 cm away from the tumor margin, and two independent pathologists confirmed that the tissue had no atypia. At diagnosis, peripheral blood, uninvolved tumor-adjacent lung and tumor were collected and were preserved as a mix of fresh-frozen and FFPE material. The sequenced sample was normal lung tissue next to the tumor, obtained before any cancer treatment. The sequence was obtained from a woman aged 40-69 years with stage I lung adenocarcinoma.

Here the CDR3 is given as CAWSRTGNQPQHF. Here is the DNA: TGTGCCTGGAGTAGAACGGGCAATCAGCCCCAGCATTTT. This chain is built from TRBV30 and TRBJ1-5, with the D gene not confidently named. The germline V gene (reference sequence) yields GTSNPN for CDR1 and SVGIG for CDR2. V loses 2 bases, J loses 2 bases, and the germline ends lie 7 bases apart. The CDR3 goes from the cysteine to the phenylalanine over 13 residues. The sequence is cut down to CDR3 DNA, 39 bases in frame from base 1.